A selection of T cell receptor beta chains follows, all from one sample in a study of human T cells and chemical hapten exposure. TCRdb reprocessed the RACE reads with MiXCR, giving one entry per CDR3 protein. The repertoire holds nearly 95,000 distinct CDR3 sequences, with 9.5% to 11% as singletons. This sample comprised whole blood, obtained in connection with sensitization to the hapten diphenylcyclopropenone (DPC). The receptors derive from a man aged 35 to 55 with alopecia areata. Some clones in this sample may be carry-over from other donors' samples. Each CDR3 is given with its conserved first and last residue. The D gene is left open where the match is weak. Some rows mark clone size as missing; the rest say once, few, many or name a class of expanded clone.

abundance,j_gene,v_gene,d_gene,CDR3aa,CDR3nt
-,TRBJ2-3,TRBV5-1,-,CASRSTGRSGTDTQYF,TGCGCCAGCAGAAGCACAGGGAGGTCGGGCACAGATACGCAGTATTTT
-,TRBJ2-6,TRBV7-2,-,CASSSQMGANVLTF,TGTGCCAGCAGCTCCCAAATGGGGGCCAACGTCCTGACTTTC
-,TRBJ2-7,TRBV18,-,CASSPGHTYEQYF,TGTGCCAGCTCACCCGGACACACCTACGAGCAGTACTTC
few,TRBJ1-5,TRBV5-6,TRBD1,CASSFGGRGLGQPQHF,TGTGCCAGCAGCTTTGGCGGCAGGGGGCTAGGTCAGCCCCAGCATTTT
-,TRBJ1-4,TRBV5-1,-,CASSIFMSEKLFF,TGCGCCAGCAGTATTTTCATGAGTGAAAAACTGTTTTTT
many,TRBJ1-1,TRBV29-1,-,CSHGGTKNTEAFF,TGCAGCCACGGAGGAACGAAGAACACTGAAGCTTTCTTT
-,TRBJ2-7,TRBV9,-,CASSARGSGSSYEQYF,TGTGCCAGCAGCGCCCGTGGTAGCGGTAGCTCCTACGAGCAGTACTTC
-,TRBJ2-1,TRBV9,TRBD2,CASTQGGSGYNEQFF,TGTGCCAGCACCCAAGGCGGGAGTGGCTACAATGAGCAGTTCTTC
-,TRBJ1-2,TRBV6-1,-,CASSEGSSYGYTF,TGTGCCAGCAGTGAAGGGAGTTCCTATGGCTACACCTTC
-,TRBJ2-1,TRBV19,-,CASSPRVGVYYNEQFF,TGTGCCAGTAGTCCACGGGTGGGGGTATATTACAATGAGCAGTTCTTC
few,TRBJ1-6,TRBV7-9,-,CASSQGNSPLHF,TGTGCCAGCAGCCAGGGGAATTCACCCCTCCACTTT
many,TRBJ2-5,TRBV15,-,CATSARGRFQETQYF,TGTGCCACCAGCGCACGCGGACGGTTTCAAGAGACCCAGTACTTC
-,TRBJ2-4,TRBV29-1,TRBD1,CSVGQGGGENIQYF,TGCAGCGTGGGACAGGGGGGAGGGGAAAACATTCAGTACTTC
few,TRBJ1-6,TRBV27,-,CASSFGPDSPLHF,TGTGCCAGCAGTTTTGGGCCGGATTCACCCCTCCACTTT
many,TRBJ1-2,TRBV4-3,TRBD1,CASSHVRRDRATYF,TGCGCCAGCAGCCATGTTCGTCGTGACAGGGCTACATACTTC
-,TRBJ2-1,TRBV19,TRBD2,CASSEVGLGLAGANEQFF,TGTGCCAGTAGTGAGGTAGGGTTGGGACTAGCGGGAGCCAATGAGCAGTTCTTC
-,TRBJ2-5,TRBV29-1,TRBD2,CSAGTSVQETQYF,TGCAGCGCCGGGACTAGCGTTCAAGAGACCCAGTACTTC
few,TRBJ2-5,TRBV30,-,CAWSVIGAQETQYF,TGTGCCTGGAGTGTAATAGGGGCCCAAGAGACCCAGTACTTC
few,TRBJ1-4,TRBV4-3,-,CASSQEATYEKLFF,TGCGCCAGCAGCCAAGAGGCAACCTATGAAAAACTGTTTTTT
few,TRBJ2-2,TRBV20-1,TRBD2,CSARSAGEVTGELFF,TGCAGTGCTAGATCGGCGGGGGAGGTCACCGGGGAGCTGTTTTTT
few,TRBJ2-2,TRBV9,-,CASSVGSRNTGELFF,TGTGCCAGCAGCGTAGGGTCCAGGAACACCGGGGAGCTGTTTTTT
-,TRBJ2-7,TRBV12-3/TRBV12-4,TRBD2,CASSPSGRGSYEQYF,TGTGCCAGCAGTCCTAGCGGGAGGGGATCCTACGAGCAGTACTTC
-,TRBJ2-1,TRBV6-2/TRBV6-3,-,CASSYGFGIYNEQFF,TGTGCCAGCAGTTACGGGTTCGGGATCTACAATGAGCAGTTCTTC
many,TRBJ2-1,TRBV2,-,CASSLYAGNEQFF,TGTGCCAGCAGTCTGTATGCCGGGAATGAGCAGTTCTTC
many,TRBJ2-6,TRBV20-1,-,CSGGPSGANVLTF,TGCAGTGGGGGCCCCTCTGGGGCCAACGTCCTGACTTTC
few,TRBJ2-7,TRBV20-1,-,CSASYEQYF,TGCAGTGCTAGCTACGAGCAGTACTTC
-,TRBJ2-3,TRBV12-3/TRBV12-4,TRBD2,CATGESGGADTQYF,TGTGCCACCGGAGAGTCGGGAGGGGCAGATACGCAGTATTTT
many,TRBJ2-3,TRBV11-2,TRBD2,CASSLSVAGFTDTQYF,TGTGCCAGCAGCCTCTCAGTAGCGGGCTTCACAGATACGCAGTATTTT
-,TRBJ2-2,TRBV5-1,-,CASSPGVASSTGELFF,TGCGCCAGCAGCCCTGGGGTCGCCTCGAGCACCGGGGAGCTGTTTTTT
few,TRBJ2-5,TRBV5-1,-,CASSLEPGRQETQYF,TGCGCCAGCAGCTTGGAACCGGGACGGCAAGAGACCCAGTACTTC
many,TRBJ1-5,TRBV28,-,CASSFGSLEAQHF,TGTGCCAGCAGTTTTGGGTCCTTGGAGGCCCAGCATTTT
-,TRBJ2-3,TRBV9,-,CASSVGLTSTDTQYF,TGTGCCAGCAGCGTAGGACTGACTAGCACAGATACGCAGTATTTT
many,TRBJ2-7,TRBV7-2,-,CASSDDRPPYEQYF,TGTGCCAGCAGCGATGACAGGCCGCCCTACGAGCAGTACTTC
-,TRBJ2-4,TRBV7-8,-,CASSLAGAKNIQYF,TGTGCCAGCAGCTTAGCGGGGGCCAAAAACATTCAGTACTTC
few,TRBJ2-7,TRBV11-2,TRBD2,CASSLDTSGFSYEQYF,TGTGCCAGCAGCTTAGATACTAGCGGATTCTCCTACGAGCAGTACTTC
few,TRBJ2-2,TRBV6-2/TRBV6-3,TRBD1,CASSYPTGQANTGELFF,TGTGCCAGCAGTTACCCTACGGGACAGGCGAACACCGGGGAGCTGTTTTTT